This T cell receptor (beta chain) derives from a study of blood T cell repertoires in COVID-19. Across the whole study: Samples representing acute and convalescent COVID-19 were sourced from the United States, Italy and Spain. PBMCs, B-cell-depleted T cells, or T cells were the source of the cDNA or gDNA that made up the material.

Original handling: Reference gene primer amplification yielded estimated nucleated cell counts. This table comes from immunoSEQ multiplex PCR, and its TCRdb copy is limited to in-frame clones, with some not included. D and trimming come from the DNA, and the V and J calls and clone size come from that table. The sample contains about 240,000 clones, around four fifths of which appear only once. The source is a woman between 55 and 75 years old with active or convalescent COVID-19. The sample taken for sequencing was peripheral blood.

CDR3 bases: TGTGCCAGCAGCCCCTACAGGGGATCGGACGAGCAGTACTTC. Encoded protein: CASSPYRGSDEQYF. This chain joins TRBV11-3 and TRBJ2-7; the match to TRBD1 covers 7 bases. V shed 5 bases, J shed 5 bases, and the junction held 9 bases outside the gene matches. CDR3 length equals 14 residues. Germline V lookup: CDR1 SGHNT, CDR2 YENEEA.